These 4 T cell receptor beta chains were all obtained from the same sample, sequenced in a study of blood T cell repertoires in COVID-19. The protocol was immunoSEQ multiplex PCR, while the TCRdb copy is restricted to in-frame clones and leaves out a portion. In the table there are roughly 78,000 clones, 80% of which are singletons. Input material: peripheral blood. The receptors were gathered from a man aged 50-60 years with COVID-19, enrolled during active disease.

The chain recombines TRBV14 with TRBJ1-5; no firm D call. The V gene lost 2 bases and the J gene lost 7 bases, with 9 bases spanning the gap. The CDR3 contains 13 residues. The germline V gene has CDR1 SGHDN and CDR2 FVKESK. CDR3 residues: CASSQTEGQPQHF. In DNA form, the CDR3 reads TGTGCCAGCAGCCAAACCGAGGGCCAGCCCCAGCATTTT.

This clone turned up a few times. The V call is TRBV2, the J call TRBJ2-7; 10 bases line up with TRBD2. The CDR3 runs 13 residues. The V gene end was trimmed by 5 bases and the J gene end by 3 bases; junction bases not matched to a gene: 1. Germline V gene lookup returns CDR1 SNHLY and CDR2 FYNNEI. This CDR3 reads CASSSGRVYEQYF. The CDR3, as DNA: TGTGCCAGCAGTAGCGGGAGGGTCTACGAGCAGTACTTC. The variable domain in full, completed from reference TRBV2 and TRBJ2-7, reads EPEVTQTPSHQVTQMGQEVILRCVPISNHLYFYWYRQILGQKVEFLVSFYNNEISEKSEIFDDQFSVERPDGSNFTLKIRSTKLEDSAMYFCASSSGRVYEQYFGPGTRLTVT.

This chain links TRBV5-3 with TRBJ1-4; TRBD1 matches at 7 bases. TRBV5-3 is an ORF, and what it does is uncertain. Trimming removed 8 bases from V and 3 bases from J; junction bases left unmatched: 13. The CDR3 extends over 16 amino acids. The CDR3 nucleotides read TGTGCCAGGCCCCACAGGGGCCCTGTGGCTAATGAAAAACTGTTTTTT. Protein sequence: CARPHRGPVANEKLFF.

This chain joins TRBV4-3 and TRBJ1-2, with D perhaps TRBD1 (6 bases). V lost 1 base, J lost 4 bases, and 10 bases lay in between. Germline V gene lookup returns CDR1 LGHNA and CDR2 YSLEER. The CDR3 length is 14 residues. CDR3 residues: CASSQGGGGYGYTF. Here the CDR3 DNA reads TGCGCCAGCAGCCAAGGAGGGGGGGGCTATGGCTACACCTTC.